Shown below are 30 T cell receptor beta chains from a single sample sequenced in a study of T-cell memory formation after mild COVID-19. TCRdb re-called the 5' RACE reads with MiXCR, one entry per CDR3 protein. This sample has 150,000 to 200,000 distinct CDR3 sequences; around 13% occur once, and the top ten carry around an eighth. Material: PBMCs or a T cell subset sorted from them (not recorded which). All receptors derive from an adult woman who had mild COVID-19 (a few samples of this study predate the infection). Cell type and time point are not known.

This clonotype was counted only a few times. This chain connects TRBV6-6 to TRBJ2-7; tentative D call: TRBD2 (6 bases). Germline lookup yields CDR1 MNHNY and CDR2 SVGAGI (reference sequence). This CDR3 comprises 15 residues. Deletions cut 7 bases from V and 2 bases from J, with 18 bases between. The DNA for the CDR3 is TGTGCCAGCAAAAACTTAGCGGAGAAAGCCTACGAGCAGTACTTC. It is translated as CASKNLAEKAYEQYF.

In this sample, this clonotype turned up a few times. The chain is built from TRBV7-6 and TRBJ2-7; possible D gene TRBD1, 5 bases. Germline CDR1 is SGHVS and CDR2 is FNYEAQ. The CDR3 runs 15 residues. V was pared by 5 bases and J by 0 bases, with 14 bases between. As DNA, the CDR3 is TGTGCCAGCAGCACTTCGACAGCGAGCTCCTACGAGCAGTACTTC. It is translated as CASSTSTASSYEQYF.

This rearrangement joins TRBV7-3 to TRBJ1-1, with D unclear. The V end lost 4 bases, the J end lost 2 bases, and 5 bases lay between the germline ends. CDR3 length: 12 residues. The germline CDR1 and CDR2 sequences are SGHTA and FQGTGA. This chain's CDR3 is CASSSYNTEAFF. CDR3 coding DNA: TGTGCCAGCAGCTCATATAACACTGAAGCTTTCTTT.

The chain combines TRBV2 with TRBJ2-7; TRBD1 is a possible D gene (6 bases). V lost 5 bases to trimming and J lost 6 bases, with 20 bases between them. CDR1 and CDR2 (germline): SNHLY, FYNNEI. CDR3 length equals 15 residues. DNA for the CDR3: TGTGCCAGCAGTTCCCCCCGGGACAAGGACCGCGAGCAGTACTTC. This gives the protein CASSSPRDKDREQYF.

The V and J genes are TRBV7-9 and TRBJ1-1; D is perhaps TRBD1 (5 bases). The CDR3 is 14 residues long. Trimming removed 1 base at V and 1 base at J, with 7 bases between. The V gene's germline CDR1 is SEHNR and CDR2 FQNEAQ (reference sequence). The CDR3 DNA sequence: TGTGCCAGCAGCTTAGTCCAGGGGAACACTGAAGCTTTCTTT. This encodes CASSLVQGNTEAFF. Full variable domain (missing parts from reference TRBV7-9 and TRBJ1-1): DTGVSQNPRHKITKRGQNVTFRCDPISEHNRLYWYRQTLGQGPEFLTYFQNEAQLEKSRLLSDRFSAERPKGSFSTLEIQRTEQGDSAMYLCASSLVQGNTEAFFGQGTRLTVV.

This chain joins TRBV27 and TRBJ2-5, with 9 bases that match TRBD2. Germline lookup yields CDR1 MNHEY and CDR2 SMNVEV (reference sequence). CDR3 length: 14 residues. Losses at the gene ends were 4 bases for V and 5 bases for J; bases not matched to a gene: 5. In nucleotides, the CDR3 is TGTGCCAGCAGTTCTATTCTAGCGGGGGAGACCCAGTACTTC. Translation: CASSSILAGETQYF.

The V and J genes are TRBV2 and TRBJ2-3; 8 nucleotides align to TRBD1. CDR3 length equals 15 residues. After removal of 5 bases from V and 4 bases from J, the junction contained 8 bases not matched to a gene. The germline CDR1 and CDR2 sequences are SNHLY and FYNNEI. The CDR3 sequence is CASSPTGVSADTQYF. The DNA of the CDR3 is TGTGCCAGCAGTCCGACAGGGGTGTCGGCAGATACGCAGTATTTT.

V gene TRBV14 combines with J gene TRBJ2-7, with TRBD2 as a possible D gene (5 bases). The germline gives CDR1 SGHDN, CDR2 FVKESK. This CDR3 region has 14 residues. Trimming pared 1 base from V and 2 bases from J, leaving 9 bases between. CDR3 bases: TGTGCCAGCAGCCAAGTTGGAGGAGCCTACGAGCAGTACTTC. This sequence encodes CASSQVGGAYEQYF.

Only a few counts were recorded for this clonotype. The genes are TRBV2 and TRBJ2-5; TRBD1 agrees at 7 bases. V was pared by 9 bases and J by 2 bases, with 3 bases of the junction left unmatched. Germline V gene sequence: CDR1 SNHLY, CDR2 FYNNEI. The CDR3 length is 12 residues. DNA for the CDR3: TGTGCCAGTATGACAGGGCAAGAGACCCAGTACTTC. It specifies CASMTGQETQYF.

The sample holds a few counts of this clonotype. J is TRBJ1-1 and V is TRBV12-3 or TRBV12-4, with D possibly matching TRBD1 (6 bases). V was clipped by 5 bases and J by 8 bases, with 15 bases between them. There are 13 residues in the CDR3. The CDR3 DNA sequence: TGTGCCAGCAGTCCGGCCGGCGGGGGCGAAGCTTTCTTT. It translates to CASSPAGGGEAFF.

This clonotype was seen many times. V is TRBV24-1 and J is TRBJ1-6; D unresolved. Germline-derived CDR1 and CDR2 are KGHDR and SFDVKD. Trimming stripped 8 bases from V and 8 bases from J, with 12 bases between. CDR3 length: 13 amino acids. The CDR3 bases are TGTGCCACCATGGCAGGCCTCGATTCACCCCTCCACTTT. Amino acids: CATMAGLDSPLHF.

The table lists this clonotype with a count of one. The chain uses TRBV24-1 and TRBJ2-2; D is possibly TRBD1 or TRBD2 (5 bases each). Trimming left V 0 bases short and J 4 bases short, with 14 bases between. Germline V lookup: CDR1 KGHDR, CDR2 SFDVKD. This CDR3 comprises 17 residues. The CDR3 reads CATSDLGARDRTGELFF. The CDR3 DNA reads TGTGCCACCAGTGATTTGGGCGCACGGGACCGCACCGGGGAGCTGTTTTTT.

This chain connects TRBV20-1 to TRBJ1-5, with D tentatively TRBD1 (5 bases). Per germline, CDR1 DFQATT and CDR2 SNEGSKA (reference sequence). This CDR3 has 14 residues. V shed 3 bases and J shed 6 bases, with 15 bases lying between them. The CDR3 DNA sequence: TGCAGTGCTAGGGAAGGGGTTCAGGGTCAGCCCCAGCATTTT. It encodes CSAREGVQGQPQHF.

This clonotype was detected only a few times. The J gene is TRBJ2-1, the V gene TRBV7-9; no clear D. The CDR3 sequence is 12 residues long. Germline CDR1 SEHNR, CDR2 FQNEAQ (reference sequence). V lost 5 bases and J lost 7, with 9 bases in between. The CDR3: CASSPMYNEQFF. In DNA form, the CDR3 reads TGTGCCAGCAGCCCCATGTATAATGAGCAGTTCTTC.

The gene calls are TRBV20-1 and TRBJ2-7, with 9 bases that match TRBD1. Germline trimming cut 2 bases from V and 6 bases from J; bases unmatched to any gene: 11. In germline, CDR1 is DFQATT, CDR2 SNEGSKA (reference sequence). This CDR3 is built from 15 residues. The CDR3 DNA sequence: TGCAGTGCTAGATCTCCGGGACAGGGACTCGGCGAGCAGTACTTC. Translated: CSARSPGQGLGEQYF.

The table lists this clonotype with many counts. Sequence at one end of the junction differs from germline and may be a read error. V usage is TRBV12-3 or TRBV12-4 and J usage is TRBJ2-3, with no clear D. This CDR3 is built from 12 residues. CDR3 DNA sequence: TGCGCCAGCAGCTTCCCCACAGATACGCAGTATTTT. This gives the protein CASSFPTDTQYF.

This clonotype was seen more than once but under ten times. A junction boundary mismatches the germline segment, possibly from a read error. The CDR3 is CSVQEGAEETQYF. CDR3 nucleotide sequence: TGCAGCGTTCAAGAGGGGGCGGAGGAGACCCAGTACTTC. The chain has TRBV29-1 and TRBJ2-5; 7 bases are a match to TRBD1. Germline CDR1 reads SQVTM; CDR2 reads ANQGSEA. The CDR3 loop spans 13 amino acids.

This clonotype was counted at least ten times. The CDR3 DNA is TGTGCCAGCACCTTCTCTCAGGGTCAAGGCTACACCTTC. It codes for CASTFSQGQGYTF. The gene calls are TRBV7-9 and TRBJ1-2, with a possible D match to TRBD1 (5 bases). The CDR3 contains 13 residues. Per germline, CDR1 SEHNR and CDR2 FQNEAQ (reference sequence). V was shortened by 7 bases and J by 8 bases, with 17 bases between the two germline ends.

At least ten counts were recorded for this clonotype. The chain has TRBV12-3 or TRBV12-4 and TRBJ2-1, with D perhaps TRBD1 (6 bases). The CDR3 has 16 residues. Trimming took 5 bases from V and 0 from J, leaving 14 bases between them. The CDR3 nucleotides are TGTGCCAGCAGTCCCCGGACAGTATCCTCCTACAATGAGCAGTTCTTC. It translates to CASSPRTVSSYNEQFF.

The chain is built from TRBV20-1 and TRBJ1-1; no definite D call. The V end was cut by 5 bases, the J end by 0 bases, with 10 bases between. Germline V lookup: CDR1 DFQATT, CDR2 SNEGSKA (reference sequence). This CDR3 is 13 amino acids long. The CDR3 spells CSALSTLNTEAFF. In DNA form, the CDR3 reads TGCAGTGCTCTCTCGACATTGAACACTGAAGCTTTCTTT.

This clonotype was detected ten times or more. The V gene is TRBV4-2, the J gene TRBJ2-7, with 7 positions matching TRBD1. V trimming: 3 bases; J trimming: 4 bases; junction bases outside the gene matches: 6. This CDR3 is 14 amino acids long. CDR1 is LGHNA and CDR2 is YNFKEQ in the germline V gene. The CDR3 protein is CASSHKATGYEQYF. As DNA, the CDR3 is TGTGCCAGCAGCCACAAGGCGACAGGGTACGAGCAGTACTTC.

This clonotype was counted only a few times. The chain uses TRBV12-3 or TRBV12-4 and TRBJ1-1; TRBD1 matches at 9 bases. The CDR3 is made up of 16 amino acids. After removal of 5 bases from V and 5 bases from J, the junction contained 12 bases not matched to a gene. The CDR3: CASSRDRVIGRTEAFF. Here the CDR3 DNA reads TGTGCCAGCAGTCGGGACAGGGTAATTGGAAGGACTGAAGCTTTCTTT.

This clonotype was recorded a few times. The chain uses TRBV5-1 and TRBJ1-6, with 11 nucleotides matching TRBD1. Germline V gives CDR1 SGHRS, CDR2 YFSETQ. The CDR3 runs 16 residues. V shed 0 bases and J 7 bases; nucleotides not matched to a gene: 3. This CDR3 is CASSLAGTGGNSPLHF. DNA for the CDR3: TGCGCCAGCAGCTTGGCGGGGACAGGGGGAAATTCACCCCTCCACTTT.

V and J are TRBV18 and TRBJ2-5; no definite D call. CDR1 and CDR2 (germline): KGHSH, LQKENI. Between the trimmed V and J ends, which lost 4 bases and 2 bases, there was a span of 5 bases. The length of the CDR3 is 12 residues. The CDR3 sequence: CASSQKQETQYF. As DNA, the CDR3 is TGTGCCAGCTCACAGAAACAAGAGACCCAGTACTTC.

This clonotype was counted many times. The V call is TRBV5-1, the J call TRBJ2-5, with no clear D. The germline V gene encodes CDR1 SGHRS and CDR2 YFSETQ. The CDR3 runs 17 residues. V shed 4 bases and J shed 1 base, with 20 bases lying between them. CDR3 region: CASSQGLLSSRQETQYF. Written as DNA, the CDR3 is TGCGCCAGCAGCCAAGGTCTGCTTAGCTCACGCCAAGAGACCCAGTACTTC.

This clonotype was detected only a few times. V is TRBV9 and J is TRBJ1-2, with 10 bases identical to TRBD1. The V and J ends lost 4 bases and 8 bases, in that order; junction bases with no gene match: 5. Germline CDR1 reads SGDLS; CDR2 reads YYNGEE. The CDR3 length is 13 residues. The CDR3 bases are TGTGCCAGCAGCTCGACAGGGGGCCGGGGCTACACCTTC. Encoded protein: CASSSTGGRGYTF.

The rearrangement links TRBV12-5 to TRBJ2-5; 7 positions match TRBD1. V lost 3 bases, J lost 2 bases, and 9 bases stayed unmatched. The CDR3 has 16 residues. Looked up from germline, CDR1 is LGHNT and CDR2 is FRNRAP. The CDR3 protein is CASGFNLRDRQETQYF. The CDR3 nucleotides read TGTGCTAGTGGTTTTAACCTCCGGGACAGACAAGAGACCCAGTACTTC.

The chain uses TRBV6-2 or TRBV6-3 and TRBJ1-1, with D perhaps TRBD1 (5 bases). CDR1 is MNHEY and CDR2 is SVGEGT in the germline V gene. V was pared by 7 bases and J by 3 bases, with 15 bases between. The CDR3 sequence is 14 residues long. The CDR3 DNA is TGTGCCAGCAACTATGGCCAGGGCCACACTGAAGCTTTCTTT. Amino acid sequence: CASNYGQGHTEAFF.

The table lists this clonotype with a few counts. The CDR3 DNA reads as TGTGCCAGCACGAGGGAGCGCCTCACCGGGGAGCTGTTTTTT. Its protein is CASTRERLTGELFF. V and J are TRBV2 and TRBJ2-2, with D possibly matching TRBD2 (5 bases). V gave up 7 bases and J gave up 4 bases, with 13 bases separating them. This CDR3 contains 14 residues. CDR1 is SNHLY, CDR2 FYNNEI, per germline.

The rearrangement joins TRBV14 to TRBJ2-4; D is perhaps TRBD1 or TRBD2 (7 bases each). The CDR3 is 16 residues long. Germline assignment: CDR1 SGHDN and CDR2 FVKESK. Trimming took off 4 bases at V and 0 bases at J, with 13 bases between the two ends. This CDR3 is CASSPRGGVAKNIQYF. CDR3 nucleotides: TGTGCCAGCAGCCCCAGGGGGGGGGTAGCCAAAAACATTCAGTACTTC.